This TCR beta chain derives from a study of shared clonotypes between healthy human individuals (dated by TCRdb to about 2020). The study in broad terms: The cohort included three men and a couple of women between 18 and 49 years of age. Per donor, three plates each were used for CD4 naive and CD4 memory, two for CD8 naive, and one for CD8 memory. To increase sequencing depth and limit assay-specific biases, TCR repertoire library preparation and sequencing were carried out by different laboratories using diverse techniques. The study deeply sequenced blood TCR repertoires of five healthy adults to estimate repertoire size and the extent of clonotype sharing between individuals. Each donor's leukapheresis produced roughly between about 0.9 and 9.5 billion PBMCs. The full study reports these points: Because the study included a small number of donors, the genetic and exposure-history diversity represented was limited. Incomplete sequencing was indicated by rarefaction of sorted-subset datasets, despite the large sequencing depth. Clonotypes shared by all four sorted-subset donors showed higher generation probabilities than non-shared clonotypes. Estimated clonotype richness was generally larger for naive than for memory subsets. When several donors were compared, the shared fraction of clonotypes was roughly 4.8% for naive CD4, about 4% for naive CD8, 2% to 2.5% for memory CD4, and 0.4% for memory CD8. Pairwise subsampling indicated that sequencing depth was expected to affect the degree of clonotype sharing among donors. Sampling was limited to blood, and TCR repertoires in tissue likely differ from TCR repertoires in blood.

CD8 naive samples consisted of CD45RO-negative cells that were positively selected for CCR7, yielding a CD45RA+CCR7+ population without TemRA cells. Healthy HIV-negative adults with no recently reported acute infections or vaccinations were included as donors. Every donor was a Caucasian adult living in Nashville, Tennessee, USA. Blood was collected by leukapheresis, and PBMCs were isolated by Ficoll-Histopaque density gradient centrifugation and then cryopreserved in liquid nitrogen vapor phase. Analytical flow cytometry was used to check the purity and quantity of every magnetically sorted T cell population. From each sorted fraction, genomic DNA was isolated and quantified by UV absorbance on a Nanodrop 2000c. CDR1 and CDR2 (MDHEN, SYDVKM) derive from the germline V gene. The CDR3 measures 17 amino acids from cysteine to phenylalanine. Just the 51-base CDR3 DNA is kept, in frame starting at base 1. Unmatched junction bases come to 11, with V trimmed by 5 bases and J by 5 bases.

Of note for this clone: Its antigen is unknown. Base qualities are not recorded, but no much larger clone differs from it by a single base.

Using the deep immunoSEQ assay, TCR CDR3 regions were amplified from genomic DNA by multiplex PCR. Genomic DNA extracted from each cell subset was distributed evenly over all wells of several immunoSEQ 96-well plates, and each plate served as one replicate. For sorted subsets, approximately 190 ng of genomic DNA, equivalent to tens of thousands of T cell genomes, went into each replicate PCR. Purified libraries were measured with a Qubit 3.0 fluorometer, size-checked on a Bioanalyzer 2100, and measured again with the KAPA Library Quantification kit. Every immunoSEQ 96-well plate was sequenced on a separate single-read 150-cycle Illumina NextSeq 550 flow cell. Per the original workflow: Because the immunoSEQ output held only junctional sequences and lacked quality scores, the filtering could not match the filtering applied to full-length reads. To assign V/J genes and CDR3, sequences were annotated using PyIR, a Python wrapper for IgBLAST v1.9, with IMGT germline references. Reads were filtered out if the reads had weak V/J assignments (E-value above 1e-6), no CDR3, stop codons, out-of-frame junctions, or ambiguous translated residues. A V3J clonotype was defined by an identical inferred V gene, J gene, and CDR3 amino acid sequence. The percentage overlap between two repertoires was calculated by dividing the number of shared unique clonotypes by the size of the smaller repertoire. Three approaches were used to assess repertoire richness: RTK rarefaction, the Chao1 estimator, and Recon v2.1 estimates of unobserved clonotypes. Generation probabilities for all TCRbeta clonotypes obtained by the gDNA method from a handful of donors were computed using OLGA. TCRdb stores this immuneACCESS table with in-frame sequences only. Part of the clones is absent; in the studies checked, under half of the shortfall reflects unresolved V genes, and no reason is known for the rest. V, J and clone size were drawn from that table, and D and trimming were deduced from the DNA. The sample table holds around 2,100,000 clones, of which about 95% were seen once. The ten largest clonotypes hold 0.95% to 1.5% of the sample.

The specimen was naive CD8+ T cells sorted from blood. Per the publication, the cell subset or site label means: CD45RA+CCR7+. The chain is encoded by TRBV28 joined to TRBJ2-1; 11 bases in between match TRBD1. The origin of this receptor is a man aged 18 to 35 in good health. The CDR3 protein is CASSPTPGTGGDNEQFF. The sequenced DNA is TGTGCCAGCAGTCCAACCCCCGGGACAGGGGGAGACAATGAGCAGTTCTTC.